This T cell receptor (beta chain) emerged from a study of T cell changes during pregnancy in multiple sclerosis. Clones were read by immunoSEQ multiplex PCR, and TCRdb kept only the in-frame ones, dropping some. The table has about 44,000 clones, 94% seen once. With 5 bases removed from V and 1 base from J, the gap between germline ends came to 17 bases. This CDR3 is 16 amino acids long. CDR1 and CDR2 from the germline V gene are KGHSH and LQKENI. The sample was CD4+ T cells from peripheral blood mononuclear cells, taken in the first trimester of pregnancy. The source of this sequence is a female donor with multiple sclerosis, enrolled in a pregnancy study. The chain couples TRBV18 to TRBJ1-1; D gene ambiguous. For the CDR3, the DNA is TGTGCCAGCTCAGGGCCCAGGTCTACCCCGAACACTGAAGCTTTCTTT. Its protein product is CASSGPRSTPNTEAFF.